A single sample gave rise to the 9 T cell receptor beta chains below, sequenced in a study of shared clonotypes between healthy human individuals (dated by TCRdb to between 2020 and 2021). Library preparation employed the immunoSEQ multiplex PCR assay. In TCRdb, the immuneACCESS table is reduced to in-frame sequences with V and J assigned. These tables do not hold every clone; where another copy was compared, an unresolved V gene accounts for under half, and the others remain unexplained. This sample has about half a million clones in its table, and 81% of those were observed once. Of the sample, about 13% is held by the ten largest clones. The material sequenced was PBMCs. The receptors here all came from a woman aged 40 to 50 in good health. Some clones in this sample may be carry-over from other donors' samples.

Details on this clone: A far larger clone lies a single base away; this is likely a read error. Because it lacks the conserved phenylalanine or tryptophan at the end, this CDR3 is likely a read error. The chain carries TRBV29-1 and TRBJ1-2, with 8 bases that match TRBD1. The CDR3 spans 16 residues. Trimming cost V 3 bases and J 2 bases; bases outside gene matches: 11. CDR1 and CDR2 from the germline V gene are SQVTM and ANQGSEA. The DNA of the CDR3 is TGCAGCGTTGAGGGGGTCAGGGGGCGCGCAAACTATGGCTACACCCTC. Its translation is CSVEGVRGRANYGYTL.

This chain links TRBV6-5 with TRBJ1-3; D remains ambiguous. V lost 2 bases and J 0 bases, leaving 11 bases between the germline ends. Per germline, CDR1 MNHEY and CDR2 SVGAGI. The CDR3 has 16 residues. This CDR3 is CASSYGFPVSGNTIYF. CDR3 DNA sequence: TGTGCCAGCAGTTACGGTTTCCCGGTCTCTGGAAACACCATATATTTT.

The rearrangement joins TRBV5-1 to TRBJ1-2; a weak D match, TRBD1 (6 bases). V was cut by 0 bases and J by 4 bases, with 13 bases left in between. Per the germline V gene, CDR1 is SGHRS and CDR2 is YFSETQ. The CDR3 contains 15 residues. CDR3 sequence (DNA): TGCGCCAGCAGCTTGGAGGGGGTTATCGCCTATGGCTACACCTTC. It encodes CASSLEGVIAYGYTF.

This clone was seen a handful of times. A read error may explain this, as a much larger clone is one base away. Different DNA sequences within this sample yield the same CDR3. The rearrangement uses TRBV2 and TRBJ1-1; 10 positions agree with TRBD1. Losses at the gene ends were 2 bases for V and 14 bases for J; bases not matched to a gene: 8. From germline, CDR1 is SNHLY and CDR2 FYNNEI. The CDR3 sequence is 13 residues long. CDR3 region: CASSELGQGMAFF. In DNA, the CDR3 is TGTGCCAGCAGTGAATTGGGACAGGGGATGGCCTTCTTT.

The sample holds a few counts of this clone. The V gene is TRBV7-3, the J gene TRBJ2-3, with 11 positions matching TRBD2. The V gene end was trimmed by 1 base and the J gene end by 5 bases; junction bases not matched to a gene: 5. CDR1 and CDR2 from the germline V gene are SGHTA and FQGTGA. The CDR3 has 16 residues. The CDR3 protein is CASSLSLAGGGDTQYF. In nucleotides, the CDR3 is TGTGCCAGCAGCTTAAGCCTAGCGGGAGGAGGAGATACGCAGTATTTT.

This rearrangement joins TRBV30 to TRBJ1-2; 8 positions agree with TRBD1. CDR3 length: 14 residues. Germline CDR1 and CDR2: GTSNPN and SVGIG (reference sequence). Trimming at V came to 0 bases and at J to 4 bases, leaving 4 bases not matched to a gene. Written as DNA, the CDR3 is TGTGCCTGGAGTGTCTCCGGGACAGGCTATGGCTACACCTTC. Amino acids: CAWSVSGTGYGYTF. Filled out from reference TRBV30 and TRBJ1-2, the complete variable domain reads SQTIHQWPATLVQPVGSPLSLECTVEGTSNPNLYWYRQAAGRGLQLLFYSVGIGQISSEVPQNLSASRPQDRQFILSSKKLLLSDSGFYLCAWSVSGTGYGYTFGSGTRLTVV.

The genes are TRBV5-1 and TRBJ2-7; D unresolved. CDR1 and CDR2 (germline): SGHRS, YFSETQ. The germline V and J ends were trimmed by 3 bases and 2 bases, with 9 bases remaining between them. This CDR3 region has 13 residues. The CDR3 loop is CASSYGFAYEQYF. The DNA for the CDR3 is TGCGCCAGCAGCTACGGGTTTGCCTACGAGCAGTACTTC. The whole variable domain, remainder taken from reference TRBV5-1 and TRBJ2-7, is KAGVTQTPRYLIKTRGQQVTLSCSPISGHRSVSWYQQTPGQGLQFLFEYFSETQRNKGNFPGRFSGRQFSNSRSEMNVSTLELGDSALYLCASSYGFAYEQYFGPGTRLTVT.

The chain is built from TRBV6-5 and TRBJ2-7; 10 nucleotides align to TRBD2. The CDR3 sequence is 15 residues long. V lost 5 bases, J lost 0 bases, and 4 bases stayed unmatched. Germline lookup yields CDR1 MNHEY and CDR2 SVGAGI. The DNA for the CDR3 is TGTGCCAGCAGTCAACTAGCGGGGAGCTCCTACGAGCAGTACTTC. The encoded protein is CASSQLAGSSYEQYF.

CDR3 loop: CAIRGGTGELFF. For the CDR3, the DNA is TGTGCCATCAGGGGGGGAACCGGGGAGCTGTTTTTT. The chain joins TRBV10-3 to TRBJ2-2; possible D gene TRBD2, 6 bases. CDR1 and CDR2 (germline): ENHRY, SYGVKD. CDR3 size: 12 residues. The ends were cut back, 6 bases at V and 5 bases at J, with 7 bases in the middle.